This is a list of T cell receptor beta chains from one sample in a study of molecular identifiers for immune sequencing clone quantification. TCRdb re-called the PCR reads through MiXCR, storing one row per CDR3 protein. Here the sample spans 490,000 or so distinct CDR3 sequences, about 26% being singletons. The sample was naive CD8+ T cells from blood, with Jurkat cell RNA spiked in. The receptor source for this set is a human donor in good health. Some libraries in this study had Jurkat cell RNA spiked in. CDR3s include the opening cysteine and the closing phenylalanine or tryptophan. Fields, in order: V gene, CDR3 length, D gene, clone size, J gene, CDR3 protein, CDR3 DNA. The D gene is left open where the match is weak. Clone sizes are given selectively: once, few, many, or a class where the clone is expanded.

V: TRBV24-1; length: 14; D: TRBD1; size: .; J: TRBJ2-5; CDR3: CATSDWDSQETQYF; DNA: TGTGCCACCAGTGATTGGGACAGTCAAGAGACCCAGTACTTC
V: TRBV10-2; length: 16; D: .; size: few; J: TRBJ2-7; CDR3: CASSEPVKGFSYEQYF; DNA: TGCGCCAGCAGTGAGCCGGTAAAGGGGTTTAGCTACGAGCAGTACTTC
V: TRBV7-9; length: 16; D: .; size: .; J: TRBJ2-3; CDR3: CASSAALAMKTDTQYF; DNA: TGTGCCAGCAGCGCGGCACTAGCTATGAAAACAGATACGCAGTATTTT
V: TRBV4-1; length: 13; D: TRBD1; size: many; J: TRBJ1-1; CDR3: CASSKDRAGEAFF; DNA: TGCGCCAGCAGCAAAGACAGGGCTGGTGAAGCTTTCTTT
V: TRBV30; length: 13; D: TRBD1; size: many; J: TRBJ1-1; CDR3: CAWRTGWNTEAFF; DNA: TGTGCCTGGAGGACAGGGTGGAACACTGAAGCTTTCTTT
V: TRBV30; length: 11; D: .; size: .; J: TRBJ1-2; CDR3: CAWSSGGSYTF; DNA: TGTGCCTGGAGTTCCGGGGGAAGCTACACCTTC
V: TRBV6-1; length: 16; D: .; size: .; J: TRBJ1-5; CDR3: CASSVPWAGSYQPQHF; DNA: TGTGCCAGCAGTGTGCCTTGGGCAGGGTCCTACCAGCCCCAGCATTTT
V: TRBV6-6; length: 11; D: .; size: many; J: TRBJ1-4; CDR3: CASSSGPLLFF; DNA: TGTGCCAGCAGCTCGGGACCCCTACTGTTTTTT
V: TRBV5-4; length: 14; D: TRBD2; size: many; J: TRBJ2-7; CDR3: CASSSGLAEYEQYF; DNA: TGTGCCAGCAGCTCGGGACTAGCGGAGTACGAGCAGTACTTC
V: TRBV5-1; length: 13; D: TRBD2; size: .; J: TRBJ2-7; CDR3: CASSLIRGGEQYF; DNA: TGCGCCAGCAGCTTAATCCGGGGGGGAGAGCAGTACTTC
V: TRBV7-6; length: 13; D: .; size: few; J: TRBJ2-5; CDR3: CASSDGIQETQYF; DNA: TGTGCCAGCAGCGACGGGATACAAGAGACCCAGTACTTC
V: TRBV4-1; length: 15; D: .; size: .; J: TRBJ2-1; CDR3: CASSHAPGAGNEQFF; DNA: TGCGCCAGCAGCCACGCTCCCGGGGCAGGCAATGAGCAGTTCTTC
V: TRBV7-9; length: 13; D: .; size: .; J: TRBJ2-7; CDR3: CASSAPGASAPSF; DNA: TGTGCCAGCAGCGCGCCGGGAGCCTCCGCGCCGTCCTTC
V: TRBV12-3/TRBV12-4; length: 14; D: .; size: many; J: TRBJ1-2; CDR3: CASRLTGSNYGYTF; DNA: TGTGCCAGCAGACTCACAGGGTCTAACTATGGCTACACCTTC
V: TRBV5-1; length: 17; D: TRBD1; size: .; J: TRBJ2-3; CDR3: CASSYFLGQGMTDTQYF; DNA: TGCGCCAGCAGCTATTTTTTGGGACAGGGGATGACAGATACGCAGTATTTT
V: TRBV2; length: 15; D: .; size: .; J: TRBJ1-5; CDR3: CASRRTVDSNQPQHF; DNA: TGTGCCAGCAGAAGGACAGTAGATAGCAATCAGCCCCAGCATTTT
V: TRBV11-2; length: 16; D: TRBD2; size: .; J: TRBJ2-3; CDR3: CASSLLVAGGTDTQYF; DNA: TGTGCCAGCAGCTTACTTGTGGCGGGAGGGACAGATACGCAGTATTTT
V: TRBV10-3; length: 15; D: TRBD1; size: few; J: TRBJ1-5; CDR3: CAISKTGSSNQPQHF; DNA: TGTGCCATCAGTAAGACAGGGAGCAGCAATCAGCCCCAGCATTTT
V: TRBV5-1; length: 15; D: .; size: many; J: TRBJ1-1; CDR3: CASSSNPTENTEAFF; DNA: TGCGCCAGCAGCTCAAACCCCACAGAGAACACTGAAGCTTTCTTT
V: TRBV9; length: 14; D: .; size: few; J: TRBJ2-1; CDR3: CASSVLLDTDEQFF; DNA: TGTGCCAGCAGCGTCCTGTTGGACACCGATGAGCAGTTCTTC
V: TRBV20-1; length: 14; D: .; size: .; J: TRBJ2-7; CDR3: CSAQPRDTVYEQYF; DNA: TGCAGTGCCCAGCCCCGGGACACAGTCTACGAGCAGTACTTC
V: TRBV4-1; length: 15; D: TRBD1; size: .; J: TRBJ2-3; CDR3: CASSQAQGAIDTQYF; DNA: TGCGCCAGCAGCCAAGCACAGGGGGCTATAGATACGCAGTATTTT
V: TRBV28; length: 15; D: .; size: .; J: TRBJ2-1; CDR3: CASSSRGSSYNEQFF; DNA: TGTGCCAGCAGTTCACGGGGAAGCTCCTACAATGAGCAGTTCTTC
V: TRBV5-6; length: 15; D: .; size: many; J: TRBJ1-1; CDR3: CASSLASKMNTEAFF; DNA: TGTGCCAGCAGCTTGGCCAGTAAGATGAACACTGAAGCTTTCTTT
V: TRBV9; length: 15; D: .; size: few; J: TRBJ1-5; CDR3: CASSATGSNNQPQHF; DNA: TGTGCCAGCAGCGCAACAGGGTCTAACAATCAGCCCCAGCATTTT
V: TRBV6-6; length: 16; D: .; size: .; J: TRBJ2-3; CDR3: CASSLLLIPSTDTQYF; DNA: TGTGCCAGCAGCTTACTTTTAATCCCTAGCACAGATACGCAGTATTTT
V: TRBV28; length: 15; D: TRBD1; size: .; J: TRBJ2-3; CDR3: CASSKYGDSTATQYF; DNA: TGTGCCAGCAGTAAATACGGGGACAGCACAGCTACGCAGTATTTT
V: TRBV6-2/TRBV6-3; length: 12; D: .; size: few; J: TRBJ2-1; CDR3: CASSYPEMVQFF; DNA: TGTGCCAGCAGTTACCCAGAAATGGTGCAGTTCTTC
V: TRBV5-1; length: 18; D: .; size: .; J: TRBJ2-2; CDR3: CASSPVKIRGFNTGELFF; DNA: TGCGCCAGCAGCCCAGTAAAGATCAGGGGCTTCAACACCGGGGAGCTGTTTTTT
V: TRBV10-1; length: 16; D: .; size: few; J: TRBJ2-3; CDR3: CASSESGTASTDTQYF; DNA: TGCGCCAGCAGTGAGTCCGGGACGGCTAGCACAGATACGCAGTATTTT
V: TRBV7-9; length: 15; D: .; size: .; J: TRBJ2-3; CDR3: CASSPRGAVTDTQYF; DNA: TGTGCCAGCAGCCCTAGGGGCGCCGTTACAGATACGCAGTATTTT
V: TRBV7-9; length: 16; D: TRBD1; size: few; J: TRBJ2-7; CDR3: CASSPAFGQEHYEQYF; DNA: TGTGCCAGCAGCCCAGCGTTTGGACAGGAGCACTACGAGCAGTACTTC
V: TRBV19; length: 14; D: .; size: .; J: TRBJ1-5; CDR3: CASSIGESNQPQHF; DNA: TGTGCCAGTAGTATCGGGGAGAGCAATCAGCCCCAGCATTTT
V: TRBV7-9; length: 16; D: TRBD2; size: .; J: TRBJ2-7; CDR3: CASSLPRGSGIYEQYF; DNA: TGTGCCAGCAGCTTACCCCGTGGTAGCGGGATCTACGAGCAGTACTTC
V: TRBV15; length: 14; D: .; size: few; J: TRBJ2-3; CDR3: CATSREHGVDTQYF; DNA: TGTGCCACCAGCAGAGAGCACGGAGTAGATACGCAGTATTTT
V: TRBV27; length: 15; D: .; size: .; J: TRBJ1-2; CDR3: CASSLSWNYNYGYTF; DNA: TGTGCCAGCAGTTTAAGTTGGAATTATAACTATGGCTACACCTTC
V: TRBV5-1; length: 13; D: .; size: .; J: TRBJ1-1; CDR3: CASSAWVNAEAFF; DNA: TGCGCCAGCAGCGCATGGGTGAACGCTGAAGCTTTCTTT
V: TRBV4-3; length: 16; D: .; size: few; J: TRBJ2-3; CDR3: CASSQDVRGTVDTQYF; DNA: TGCGCCAGCAGCCAAGATGTACGGGGAACGGTAGATACGCAGTATTTT
V: TRBV7-9; length: 14; D: .; size: .; J: TRBJ1-1; CDR3: CASKSASRSTEAFF; DNA: TGTGCCAGCAAGTCAGCGTCCCGGAGCACTGAAGCTTTCTTT
V: TRBV20-1; length: 12; D: .; size: .; J: TRBJ2-1; CDR3: CSASTKGNEQFF; DNA: TGCAGTGCTAGTACAAAGGGGAATGAGCAGTTCTTC
V: TRBV10-3; length: 15; D: .; size: few; J: TRBJ1-2; CDR3: CAISDTQTTYYGYTF; DNA: TGTGCCATCAGTGATACGCAGACTACCTACTATGGCTACACCTTC
V: TRBV6-5; length: 14; D: .; size: few; J: TRBJ1-5; CDR3: CASSPDGGNQPQHF; DNA: TGTGCCAGCAGCCCCGATGGTGGCAATCAGCCCCAGCATTTT
V: TRBV19; length: 17; D: .; size: many; J: TRBJ2-3; CDR3: CASSIDLLARVADTQYF; DNA: TGTGCCAGTAGTATAGATCTACTAGCTCGCGTCGCAGATACGCAGTATTTT
V: TRBV7-9; length: 13; D: .; size: many; J: TRBJ2-5; CDR3: CASSTDPGETQYF; DNA: TGTGCCAGCAGCACCGACCCAGGAGAGACCCAGTACTTC
V: TRBV28; length: 16; D: TRBD1; size: many; J: TRBJ2-5; CDR3: CASSSPTGSMQETQYF; DNA: TGTGCCAGCAGTTCCCCGACAGGGTCAATGCAAGAGACCCAGTACTTC